One and the same sample provided the 29 T cell receptor beta chains below, sequenced in a study of blood T cells in healthy people across ages. A sample-barcoded 5' primer and a J-beta primer mix were used in a second PCR of roughly 7 to 11 cycles. TCRdb ran MiXCR on the 5' RACE reads and lists one entry per CDR3 protein. The table records about 1.7 million distinct CDR3 sequences, about 28% of them present only once. Input material: blood. These receptor sequences come from a woman younger than 45 in good health.

This clonotype was counted only a few times. CDR3 bases: TGTGCCAGACTTGGGGGTGAGCAGTTCTTC. Translating it yields CARLGGEQFF. This chain uses TRBV28 with TRBJ2-1; D possibly uses TRBD1 or TRBD2 (5 bases each). From germline, CDR1 is MDHEN and CDR2 SYDVKM. V was shortened by 9 bases and J by 9 bases, with 9 bases between the two germline ends. The CDR3 totals 10 residues.

In regard to this clonotype: An end of the junction does not agree with germline; a read error may underlie this. The rearrangement joins TRBV10-2 to TRBJ2-4; D gene ambiguous. Matching the DNA end better, TRBJ2-7 makes the J call doubtful. The CDR3 length is 12 residues. The germline V gene has CDR1 WSHSY and CDR2 SAAADI. CDR3 protein: CTSSDNRYEQYF. The CDR3 DNA follows: TGCACCAGCAGTGATAACCGCTACGAGCAGTACTTC.

This clonotype was seen a handful of times. The chain carries TRBV20-1 and TRBJ2-1, with a tentative D call TRBD2 (6 bases). Per the germline V gene, CDR1 is DFQATT and CDR2 is SNEGSKA (reference sequence). Trimming took off 1 base at V and 0 bases at J, with 13 bases between the two ends. This CDR3 contains 16 residues. CDR3 amino acids: CSARVAAGSSYNEQFF. Here the CDR3 DNA reads TGCAGTGCTAGAGTGGCCGCGGGAAGCTCCTACAATGAGCAGTTCTTC.

As to this clonotype: At one boundary the junction diverges from the germline segment, which might be a read error. The rearrangement uses TRBV5-1 and TRBJ2-5, with TRBD1 matching over 7 bases. The DNA end is more similar to TRBJ2-7, so the J call may be wrong. Germline loops: CDR1 SGHRS, CDR2 YFSETQ. This CDR3 comprises 14 residues. CDR3 sequence reads: CASRFTGAPYEQYF. CDR3 nucleotide sequence: TGCGCCAGCCGCTTTACAGGGGCCCCCTACGAGCAGTACTTC.

This sequence joins TRBV7-9 and TRBJ2-4; D could derive from TRBD1 or TRBD2 (5 bases each). Germline V CDR1 and CDR2: SEHNR, FQNEAQ (reference sequence). V lost 2 bases to trimming and J lost 4 bases, with 15 bases between them. There are 16 residues in the CDR3. The CDR3: CASSLNTGRSKNIQYF. DNA of the CDR3: TGTGCCAGCAGCTTAAATACGGGGCGGTCTAAAAACATTCAGTACTTC.

There are a few counts of this clonotype. This chain uses TRBV14 with TRBJ2-4, with D hard to call. The DNA end lines up better with TRBJ2-7; the J call may be wrong. Germline CDR1 reads SGHDN; CDR2 reads FVKESK. There are 15 residues in the CDR3. The CDR3 reads CASSPGRRRLYEQYF. Written as DNA, the CDR3 is TGTGCCAGCAGCCCTGGACGGCGACGACTCTACGAGCAGTACTTC.

This clonotype showed up many times. The J gene is TRBJ2-7, the V gene TRBV20-1; 8 bases match TRBD2. Looked up from germline, CDR1 is DFQATT and CDR2 is SNEGSKA (reference sequence). The V gene end was trimmed by 6 bases and the J gene end by 5 bases; junction bases not matched to a gene: 12. CDR3 size: 14 residues. The CDR3 reads CSAPLEAGGNEQYF. CDR3 coding DNA: TGCAGTGCCCCCCTGGAGGCGGGAGGAAACGAGCAGTACTTC.

Details on this clonotype: Since a much larger clone is just one base distant, this may be a read error. The chain combines TRBV29-1 with TRBJ1-4; D gene ambiguous. The CDR3 spans 10 residues. Germline CDR1 SQVTM, CDR2 ANQGSEA. The CDR3 reads CSVQDEKRFF. CDR3 in DNA: TGCAGCGTTCAAGATGAAAAACGGTTTTTT.

This clonotype appeared a few times. The CDR3 DNA follows: TGTGCCAGCAGTGGAGTGGGGCTAGGTGAGCAGTTCTTC. Protein: CASSGVGLGEQFF. The rearrangement links TRBV2 to TRBJ2-1, with D tentatively TRBD1 (5 bases). The V gene's germline CDR1 is SNHLY and CDR2 FYNNEI. This CDR3 has 13 amino acids. V was cut by 4 bases and J by 9 bases, with 13 bases left in between.

CDR3 DNA sequence: TGTGCCAGCAGCCAAGCTGGACAGTACAATGAGCAGTTCTTC. Protein: CASSQAGQYNEQFF. V is TRBV14 and J is TRBJ2-1; tentatively, D is TRBD1 (6 bases). The CDR3 extends over 14 amino acids. Looked up from germline, CDR1 is SGHDN and CDR2 is FVKESK. Trimming pared 1 base from V and 4 bases from J, leaving 8 bases between. The full variable domain, in which reference TRBV14 and TRBJ2-1 provide the parts outside the CDR3, is EAGVTQFPSHSVIEKGQTVTLRCDPISGHDNLYWYRRVMGKEIKFLLHFVKESKQDESGMPNNRFLAERTGGTYSTLKVQPAELEDSGVYFCASSQAGQYNEQFFGPGTRLTVL.

V usage is TRBV20-1 and J usage is TRBJ2-5; D gene unclear. The CDR3 has 11 amino acids. The V gene lost 2 bases and the J gene lost 11 bases, with 12 bases spanning the gap. Germline assignment: CDR1 DFQATT and CDR2 SNEGSKA (reference sequence). For the CDR3, the DNA is TGCAGTGCTAGATACAACAATGAGCAGTACTTC. Translating gives CSARYNNEQYF.

V is TRBV2 and J is TRBJ2-1, with D perhaps TRBD1 or TRBD2 (5 bases each). Per the germline V gene, CDR1 is SNHLY and CDR2 is FYNNEI. CDR3 size: 15 residues. V lost 4 bases and J lost 3, with 13 bases in between. CDR3 sequence (DNA): TGTGCCAGCAGTGCCCCCGGGACGGTCTACAATGAGCAGTTCTTC. As protein: CASSAPGTVYNEQFF.

The chain is built from TRBV18 and TRBJ1-2; a possible D gene is TRBD1 (5 bases). The V and J ends lost 3 bases and 6 bases respectively, with 11 bases between them. The CDR3 sequence is 13 residues long. In germline, CDR1 is KGHSH, CDR2 LQKENI. The chain's CDR3 is CASSPGSRDGYTF. In DNA, the CDR3 is TGTGCCAGCTCACCGGGTTCCAGGGATGGCTACACCTTC.

The chain couples TRBV5-1 to TRBJ2-1, with TRBD2 identical over 7 bases. This CDR3 region has 16 residues. With 4 bases clipped from V and 4 bases from J, the junction kept 11 bases outside the gene matches. Germline assignment: CDR1 SGHRS and CDR2 YFSETQ. CDR3 DNA: TGCGCCAGCAGCCCACCGACTAGCATTTCTTACAATGAGCAGTTCTTC. Translated: CASSPPTSISYNEQFF.

This clonotype was picked up a small number of times. This chain connects TRBV4-1 to TRBJ1-6; D gene uncertain. V dropped 4 bases and J dropped 10 bases, with 17 bases sitting between them. Germline V lookup: CDR1 MGHRA, CDR2 YSYEKL. This CDR3 comprises 15 residues. The CDR3 sequence is CASSLGGMLGSPLHF. CDR3 nucleotides: TGCGCCAGCAGCCTGGGAGGGATGCTGGGCTCACCCCTCCACTTT.

V is TRBV3-1 and J is TRBJ2-7; TRBD1 matches 7 bases. Germline V gene lookup returns CDR1 LGHDT and CDR2 YNNKEL (reference sequence). The CDR3 has 13 residues. V lost 4 bases to trimming and J lost 6 bases; unmatched junction nucleotides: 6. CDR3 DNA sequence: TGTGCCAGCAGCCCGACGACAGGGTTCGAGCAGTACTTC. Translated: CASSPTTGFEQYF.

The chain joins TRBV6-5 to TRBJ1-6; tentative D call: TRBD1 (6 bases). Germline CDR1 is MNHEY and CDR2 is SVGAGI. Trimming cost V 4 bases and J 8 bases, with 15 bases left between them. This CDR3 region has 15 residues. CDR3: CASSSGRTAYSPLHF. DNA for the CDR3: TGTGCCAGCAGTTCAGGCAGGACAGCATATTCACCCCTCCACTTT.

The V and J genes are TRBV18 and TRBJ1-1, with D perhaps TRBD1 (5 bases). CDR1 KGHSH and CDR2 LQKENI come from the germline V gene. The CDR3 has 14 amino acids. The V end lost 4 bases, the J end lost 4 bases, and 13 bases lay between the germline ends. The CDR3 region has the DNA TGTGCCAGCTCACAAGACGGGGGTATCACTGAAGCTTTCTTT. Amino acid sequence: CASSQDGGITEAFF.

A word on this clonotype: At one end, the junction sequence differs from germline, possibly due to a read error. CDR3 amino acids: CPPRLALSEQYF. The DNA of the CDR3 is TGTCCCCCCAGACTAGCGCTATCCGAGCAGTACTTC. This chain connects TRBV20-1 to TRBJ2-7, with 8 positions matching TRBD2. The CDR3 consists of 12 residues. Germline V CDR1 and CDR2: DFQATT, SNEGSKA (reference sequence).

The V and J genes are TRBV2 and TRBJ2-5; 11 nucleotides agree with TRBD1. CDR3 length: 15 residues. After removal of 6 bases from V and 5 bases from J, the junction contained 8 bases not matched to a gene. CDR1 SNHLY and CDR2 FYNNEI come from the germline V gene. CDR3 region: CASRGQGGILETQYF. CDR3 bases: TGTGCCAGCAGGGGACAGGGGGGGATTCTGGAGACCCAGTACTTC.

At least ten counts were recorded for this clonotype. The chain joins TRBV7-3 to TRBJ1-2; D unclear. The CDR3 loop spans 14 amino acids. V was shortened by 5 bases and J by 5 bases, with 15 bases between the two germline ends. Looked up from germline, CDR1 is SGHTA and CDR2 is FQGTGA. The CDR3 is CASSPNSTPYGYTF. The DNA for the CDR3 is TGTGCCAGCAGCCCCAATTCTACCCCGTATGGCTACACCTTC.

This sequence joins TRBV6-2 or TRBV6-3 and TRBJ2-1, with D perhaps matching TRBD2 (6 bases). The CDR3 covers 17 residues. With 0 bases removed from V and 0 bases from J, the gap between germline ends came to 12 bases. Germline assignment: CDR1 MNHEY and CDR2 SVGEGT. The CDR3 reads CASSYSDYLVSYNEQFF. The CDR3 DNA is TGTGCCAGCAGTTACTCGGACTACCTAGTCTCCTACAATGAGCAGTTCTTC.

CDR3 region: CASSVTSVTGELFF. CDR3 nucleotide sequence: TGTGCCAGCAGTGTAACTAGCGTCACCGGGGAGCTGTTTTTT. The V gene is TRBV6-4, the J gene TRBJ2-2, with TRBD2 matching over 7 bases. With V trimmed by 4 bases and J by 4 bases, 3 bases remained unmatched. This CDR3 contains 14 residues. The germline V gene has CDR1 MRHNA and CDR2 SNTAGT.

About this clonotype itself: Being one base from a much bigger clone, this may be a read error. The CDR3 loop reads CAGSPGTSGVGETQYF. CDR3 DNA sequence: TGTGCCGGCAGCCCCGGGACTAGCGGGGTAGGGGAGACCCAGTACTTC. The rearrangement links TRBV3-1 to TRBJ2-5; 13 nucleotides line up with TRBD2. Germline CDR1 LGHDT, CDR2 YNNKEL (reference sequence). The CDR3 runs 16 residues.

CDR3 DNA: TGTGCCAGTGAAGAGGGGAGAGGCTACACCTTC. Amino acids: CASEEGRGYTF. The V call is TRBV28, the J call TRBJ1-2; TRBD1 might be the D (5 bases). The germline V and J ends were trimmed by 9 bases and 8 bases, with 13 bases remaining between them. The germline gives CDR1 MDHEN, CDR2 SYDVKM. CDR3 length: 11 residues.

This clonotype was counted between two and nine times. V and J are TRBV12-3 or TRBV12-4 and TRBJ2-5, with TRBD2 identical over 12 bases. The CDR3 has 16 residues. With 6 bases clipped from V and 3 bases from J, the junction kept 8 bases outside the gene matches. The CDR3 region is CASSPELAGGEETQYF. The CDR3 DNA follows: TGTGCCAGCAGCCCGGAACTAGCGGGAGGCGAAGAGACCCAGTACTTC.

The table lists this clonotype with a count of one. This chain uses TRBV15 with TRBJ2-5, with 10 bases that match TRBD2. V shed 2 bases and J 5 bases; nucleotides not matched to a gene: 5. Germline CDR1 reads LNHNV; CDR2 reads YYDKDF (reference sequence). The CDR3 sequence is 15 residues long. The CDR3 region has the DNA TGTGCCACCAGCAGACAGAGCGGGAGGGTTGAGACCCAGTACTTC. Protein sequence: CATSRQSGRVETQYF. The entire variable domain, with the rest obtained from reference TRBV15 and TRBJ2-5, is as follows: DAMVIQNPRYQVTQFGKPVTLSCSQTLNHNVMYWYQQKSSQAPKLLFHYYDKDFNNEADTPDNFQSRRPNTSFCFLDIRSPGLGDTAMYLCATSRQSGRVETQYFGPGTRLLVL.

This clonotype was seen more than once but under ten times. The chain employs TRBV9 and TRBJ2-3, with D possibly called TRBD1 or TRBD2 (6 bases each). The CDR3 runs 15 residues. V dropped 4 bases and J dropped 5 bases, with 17 bases sitting between them. The germline gives CDR1 SGDLS, CDR2 YYNGEE. CDR3 sequence: CASSPPGGKGDTQYF. For the CDR3, the DNA is TGTGCCAGCAGCCCCCCCGGGGGCAAAGGAGATACGCAGTATTTT.

Note on this clonotype: This is likely a read error, given that the CDR3 carries no conserved phenylalanine or tryptophan at its end. The chain has TRBV9 and TRBJ1-4; no firm D call. Trimming pared 4 bases from V and 2 bases from J, leaving 12 bases between. The CDR3 sequence is 15 residues long. The V gene's germline CDR1 is SGDLS and CDR2 YYNGEE. The DNA for the CDR3 is TGTGCCAGCAGCCCGTCGGGAGGGACTAATGAAAAACTGTTTTTG. Protein sequence: CASSPSGGTNEKLFL.